The 4 T cell receptor beta chains below were found in one sample sequenced in a study of blood T cell repertoires in COVID-19. Sequencing used immunoSEQ multiplex PCR; TCRdb keeps in-frame clones, though not all of them. The sample consists of about 230,000 clones, 70% to 90% of them appearing once. Sequencing was carried out using peripheral blood. The receptors originated from a woman aged 70-85 years with active or convalescent COVID-19.

This rearrangement joins TRBV7-9 to TRBJ2-3, with a possible D match to TRBD2 (6 bases). CDR3 length: 14 amino acids. In germline, CDR1 is SEHNR, CDR2 FQNEAQ (reference sequence). V was cut by 4 bases and J by 3 bases, with 11 bases left in between. The CDR3 sequence: CASSSVGGTDTQYF. CDR3 coding DNA: TGTGCCAGCAGCTCGGTGGGGGGAACAGATACGCAGTATTTT.

The chain recombines TRBV4-2 with TRBJ1-4, with D possibly matching TRBD1 (5 bases). Trimming cost V 0 bases and J 4 bases, with 18 bases left between them. This CDR3 contains 18 residues. CDR1 and CDR2 (germline): LGHNA, YNFKEQ. This CDR3 reads CASSQEKVGQGGNEKLFF. In DNA form, the CDR3 reads TGTGCCAGCAGCCAAGAAAAGGTGGGGCAGGGAGGTAATGAAAAACTGTTTTTT.

The gene calls are TRBV7-9 and TRBJ1-3; D gene uncertain. The CDR3 length is 16 residues. Trimming removed 6 bases at V and 0 bases at J, with 15 bases between. Germline V gene lookup returns CDR1 SEHNR and CDR2 FQNEAQ (reference sequence). The DNA of the CDR3 is TGTGCCAGCAGGCGGGTGGCACGGCACTCTGGAAACACCATATATTTT. This codes for CASRRVARHSGNTIYF. The variable domain in full, with the rest retrieved from reference TRBV7-9 and TRBJ1-3, is DTGVSQNPRHKITKRGQNVTFRCDPISEHNRLYWYRQTLGQGPEFLTYFQNEAQLEKSRLLSDRFSAERPKGSFSTLEIQRTEQGDSAMYLCASRRVARHSGNTIYFGEGSWLTVV.

This sequence joins TRBV6-2 or TRBV6-3 and TRBJ2-7, with 7 bases that match TRBD2. V shed 4 bases and J 1 base; nucleotides not matched to a gene: 10. The CDR3 is 16 amino acids. Germline V CDR1 and CDR2: MNHEY, SVGEGT. The CDR3 is CASSSQMGGISYEQYF. In DNA form, the CDR3 reads TGTGCCAGCAGTTCCCAAATGGGGGGGATTTCCTACGAGCAGTACTTC.